This T cell receptor beta chain originates from a study of beta chain features in type 1 diabetes. Overall study context: Summed over all samples, the examined sorted cells came to 100 million to 130 million.

V gave up 4 bases and J gave up 0 bases, with 7 bases separating them. The CDR3 spans 14 residues. The germline gives CDR1 SGHRS, CDR2 YFSETQ. The authors reverse transcribed all of the isolated RNA, so sequencing captured expressed TCRB transcripts. Only in-frame clones appear in the TCRdb table, and some are missing; sequencing was by immunoSEQ multiplex PCR. The table has 600,000 to 700,000 clones, over 10% seen once. General study points: A moderate, significant TCRB CDR3 shortening appeared in type 1 diabetes across four CD4+ subsets.

Comments on this clone: Its antigen is as yet unknown.

The source of this sequence is a man aged 30-40 years with type 1 diabetes. The chain combines TRBV5-1 with TRBJ1-4, with D hard to call. Sequences were obtained from naive CD4+ T cells from blood. In DNA, the CDR3 is TGCGCCAGCAGCCGCGGTGCAACTAATGAAAAACTGTTTTTT. This codes for CASSRGATNEKLFF.